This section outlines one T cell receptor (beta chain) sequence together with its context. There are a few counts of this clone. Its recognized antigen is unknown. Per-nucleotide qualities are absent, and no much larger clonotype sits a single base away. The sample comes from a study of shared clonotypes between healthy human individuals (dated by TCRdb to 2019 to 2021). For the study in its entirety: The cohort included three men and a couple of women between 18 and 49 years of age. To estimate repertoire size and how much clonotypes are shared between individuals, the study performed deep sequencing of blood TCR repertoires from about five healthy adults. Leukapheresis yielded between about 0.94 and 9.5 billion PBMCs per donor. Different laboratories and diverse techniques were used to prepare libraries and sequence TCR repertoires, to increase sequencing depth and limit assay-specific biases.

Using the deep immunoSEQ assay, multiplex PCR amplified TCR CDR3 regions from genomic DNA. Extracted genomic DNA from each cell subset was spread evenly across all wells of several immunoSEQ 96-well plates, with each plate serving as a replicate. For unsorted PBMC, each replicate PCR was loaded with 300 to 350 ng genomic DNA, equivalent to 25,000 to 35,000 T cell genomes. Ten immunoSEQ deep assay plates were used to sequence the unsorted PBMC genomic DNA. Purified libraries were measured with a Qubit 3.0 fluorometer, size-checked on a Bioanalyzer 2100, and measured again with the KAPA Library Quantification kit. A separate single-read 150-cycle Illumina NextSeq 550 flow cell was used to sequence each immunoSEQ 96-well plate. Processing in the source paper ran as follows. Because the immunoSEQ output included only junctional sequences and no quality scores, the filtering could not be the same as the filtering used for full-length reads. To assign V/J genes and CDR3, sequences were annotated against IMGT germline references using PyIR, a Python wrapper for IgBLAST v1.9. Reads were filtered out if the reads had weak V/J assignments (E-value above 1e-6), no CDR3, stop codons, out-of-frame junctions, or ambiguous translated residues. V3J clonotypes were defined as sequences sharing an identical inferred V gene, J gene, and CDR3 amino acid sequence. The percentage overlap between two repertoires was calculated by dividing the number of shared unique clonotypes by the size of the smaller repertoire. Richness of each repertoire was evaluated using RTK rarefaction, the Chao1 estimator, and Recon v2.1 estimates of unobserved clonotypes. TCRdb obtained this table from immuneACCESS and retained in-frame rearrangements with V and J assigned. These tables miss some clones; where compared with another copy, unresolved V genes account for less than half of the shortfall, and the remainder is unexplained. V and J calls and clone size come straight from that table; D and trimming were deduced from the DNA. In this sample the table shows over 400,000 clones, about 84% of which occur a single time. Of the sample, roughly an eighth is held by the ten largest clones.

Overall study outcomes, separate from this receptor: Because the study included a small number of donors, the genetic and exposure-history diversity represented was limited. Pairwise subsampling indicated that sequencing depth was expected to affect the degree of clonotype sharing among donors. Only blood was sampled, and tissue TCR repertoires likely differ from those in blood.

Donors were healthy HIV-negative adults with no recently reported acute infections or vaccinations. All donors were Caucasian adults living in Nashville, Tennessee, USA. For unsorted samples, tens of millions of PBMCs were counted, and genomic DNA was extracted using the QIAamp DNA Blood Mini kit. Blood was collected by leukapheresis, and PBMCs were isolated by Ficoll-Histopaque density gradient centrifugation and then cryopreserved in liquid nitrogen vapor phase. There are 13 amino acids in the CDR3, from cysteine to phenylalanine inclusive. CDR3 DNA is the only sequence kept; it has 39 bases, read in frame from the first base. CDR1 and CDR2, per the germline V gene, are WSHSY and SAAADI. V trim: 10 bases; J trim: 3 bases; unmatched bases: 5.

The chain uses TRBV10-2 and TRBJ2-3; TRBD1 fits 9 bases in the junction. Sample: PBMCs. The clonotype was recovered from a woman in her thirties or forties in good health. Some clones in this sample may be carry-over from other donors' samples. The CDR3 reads CATLDRGTDTQYF. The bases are TGCGCCACCTTGGACAGGGGAACAGATACGCAGTATTTT.